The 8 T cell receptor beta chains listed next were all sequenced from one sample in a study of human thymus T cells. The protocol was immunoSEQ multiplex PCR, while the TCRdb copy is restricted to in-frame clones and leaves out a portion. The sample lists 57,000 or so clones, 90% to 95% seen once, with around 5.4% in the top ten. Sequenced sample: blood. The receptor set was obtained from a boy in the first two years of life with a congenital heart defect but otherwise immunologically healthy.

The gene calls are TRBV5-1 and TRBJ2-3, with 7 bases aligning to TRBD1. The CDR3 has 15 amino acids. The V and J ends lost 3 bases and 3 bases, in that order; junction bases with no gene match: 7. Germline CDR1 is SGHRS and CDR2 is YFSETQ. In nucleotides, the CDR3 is TGCGCCAGCAGCTCTACAGGGGCTGGAACAGATACGCAGTATTTT. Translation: CASSSTGAGTDTQYF.

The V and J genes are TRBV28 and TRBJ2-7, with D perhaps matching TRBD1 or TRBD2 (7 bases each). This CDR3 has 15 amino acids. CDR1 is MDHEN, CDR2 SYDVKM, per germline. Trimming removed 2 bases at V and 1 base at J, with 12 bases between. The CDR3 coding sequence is TGTGCCAGCAGTTTAAGGGGGCGGGGGTCCTACGAGCAGTACTTC. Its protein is CASSLRGRGSYEQYF.

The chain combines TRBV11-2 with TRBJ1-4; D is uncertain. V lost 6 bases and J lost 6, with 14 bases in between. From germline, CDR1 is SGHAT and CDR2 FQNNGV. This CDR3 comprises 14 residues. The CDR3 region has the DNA TGTGCCAGCAGGCGTCCCGGGAGGGATGAAAAACTGTTTTTT. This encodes CASRRPGRDEKLFF.

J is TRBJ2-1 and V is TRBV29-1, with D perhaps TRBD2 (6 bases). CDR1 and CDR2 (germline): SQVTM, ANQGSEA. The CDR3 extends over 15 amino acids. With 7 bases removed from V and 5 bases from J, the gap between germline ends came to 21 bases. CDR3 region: CSGRRLENWNNEQFF. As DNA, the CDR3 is TGCAGCGGCAGACGACTAGAGAATTGGAACAATGAGCAGTTCTTC.

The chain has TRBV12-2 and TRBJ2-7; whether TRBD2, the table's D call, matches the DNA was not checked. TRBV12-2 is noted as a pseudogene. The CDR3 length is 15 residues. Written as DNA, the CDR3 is TGTGCAAGTCGCTTAGCGCGGGGGATCTCCTACGAGCAGTACTTC. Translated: CASRLARGISYEQYF.

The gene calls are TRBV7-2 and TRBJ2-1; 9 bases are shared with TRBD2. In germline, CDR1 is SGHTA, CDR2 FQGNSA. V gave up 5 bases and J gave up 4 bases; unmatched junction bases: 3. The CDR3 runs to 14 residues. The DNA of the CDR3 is TGTGCCAGCAGCCCCGGACTAGCGTACAATGAGCAGTTCTTC. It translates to CASSPGLAYNEQFF.

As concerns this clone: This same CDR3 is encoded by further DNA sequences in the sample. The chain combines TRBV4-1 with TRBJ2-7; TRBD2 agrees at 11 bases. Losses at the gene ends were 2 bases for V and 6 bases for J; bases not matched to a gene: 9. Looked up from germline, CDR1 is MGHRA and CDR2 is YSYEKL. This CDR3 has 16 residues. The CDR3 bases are TGCGCCAGCAGCCAACCCAGGGGGCTAGCGGGAGGCGAGCAGTACTTC. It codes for CASSQPRGLAGGEQYF.

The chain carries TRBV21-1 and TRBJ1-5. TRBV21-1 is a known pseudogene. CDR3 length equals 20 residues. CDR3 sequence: CASSKTGLQGGWDSNQPQHF. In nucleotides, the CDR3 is TGTGCCAGCAGCAAAACGGGTCTACAGGGAGGCTGGGATAGCAATCAGCCCCAGCATTTT.